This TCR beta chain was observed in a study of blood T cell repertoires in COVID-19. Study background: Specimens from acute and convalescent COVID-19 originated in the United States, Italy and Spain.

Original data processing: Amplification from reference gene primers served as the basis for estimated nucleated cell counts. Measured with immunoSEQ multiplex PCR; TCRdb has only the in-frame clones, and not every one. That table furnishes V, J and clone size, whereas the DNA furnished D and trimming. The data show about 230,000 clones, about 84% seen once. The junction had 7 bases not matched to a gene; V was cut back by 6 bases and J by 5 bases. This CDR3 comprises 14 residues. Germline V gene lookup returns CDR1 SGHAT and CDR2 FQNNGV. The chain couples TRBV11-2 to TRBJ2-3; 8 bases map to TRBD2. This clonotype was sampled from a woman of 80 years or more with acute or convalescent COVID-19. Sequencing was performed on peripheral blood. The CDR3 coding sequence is TGTGCCAGCAGTTCAGGGACTAGAATAGATACGCAGTATTTT. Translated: CASSSGTRIDTQYF.